This TCR beta chain was identified during a study of CD8 T cells in Susac syndrome (dated by TCRdb to the late 2010s). The study in broad terms: Of the Susac syndrome patients who were sequenced, roughly six had clinically active disease and 8 or 9 were in clinical remission. Repertoire sequencing was used to test whether CD8+ T cell activation and differentiation in Susac syndrome was antigen driven. At blood withdrawal, Susac syndrome patients were therapy-naive, treated with corticosteroids (with IVIg additionally given to some), or treated with IVIg alone. The clonality of the CD8+ T cell repertoire was compared across approximately 11 healthy donors, roughly 14 Susac syndrome patients and under 18 multiple sclerosis patients.

Peripheral blood CD8+ and CD4+ T cells from healthy donors, Susac syndrome patients and multiple sclerosis patients were profiled by high-throughput TCR beta sequencing. The Susac syndrome patients fulfilled recently defined diagnostic criteria for either definite or probable disease. Bulk CD8+ and CD4+ T cells were purified by magnetic negative isolation, while CD8+ TEMRA cells were enriched using FACS. Blood was collected in EDTA tubes and processed within 24 hours, with PBMCs isolated through density gradient centrifugation. PBMCs intended for TCR sequencing were cryopreserved in liquid nitrogen and thawed later in a water bath at 37 degrees C. Purity of sorted or isolated CD4+, CD8+ and CD8+ TEMRA cells was at least 90%. This clonotype appeared a single time. No cognate antigen has been identified for it. No much larger clonotype is one base removed from it; base qualities were not supplied. One read alone makes for weak evidence.

Trimming removed 3 bases from V and 3 bases from J; the gene matches leave 7 bases unexplained. CDR1 and CDR2 are drawn from the germline V gene: MGHRA, YSYEKL. The CDR3 runs 16 residues from the cysteine to the phenylalanine. The kept DNA is CDR3 alone, 48 bases in frame from the first base. RNA was extracted using the RNeasy kit, and roughly 0.5 to 1 ug of the RNA was reverse transcribed with random hexamers. The immunoSEQ multiplex PCR assay, covering 54 Vbeta and 13 Jbeta segments, was used to amplify TCR beta CDR3 regions. Bias from PCR amplification was corrected by using a synthetic template baseline for primer optimization and for computational correction. In the source study's methods: Reads were annotated to V, D and J genes per IMGT and analyzed with immunoSEQ Analyzer, keeping only productive sequences. Clonality was computed as one minus Shannon entropy normalized by log2 of the number of productive unique sequences. For each patient and control, public and private clones were evaluated within the 100 most prevalent clones. Clones were defined as Susac-specific if absent from the healthy and MS cohorts, from more than 900 published viral clones and from other ImmuneACCESS disease sequences. TCRdb took the public reads, trimmed them with fastp at Q25, ran MiXCR for clone calling and kept in-frame beta chains. Each entry merges the rows of one CDR3 protein and shows their most common DNA and genes. TCRdb's processing, not the authors' own work, is the source of the V and J calls. This sample is represented by some 140,000 distinct CDR3 sequences; roughly 94% of them were singletons. The ten most abundant clones make up about 0.18% of the sample.

Overall study outcomes, separate from this receptor: The TCR sequencing and HLA analysis was acknowledged to have included a relatively small number of individuals. Clonal expansion was observed in Susac syndrome CD8+ repertoires, with the highest expansion in CD8+ TEMRA cells and greater expansion in clinically active than in remitting patients. Some 15 and five Susac-specific public clones were found in the total CD8+ and CD8+ TEMRA repertoires, respectively.

The receptor was isolated from a human donor with Susac syndrome. The sequencing sample was made of CD8+ T cells from PBMCs. This chain joins TRBV4-1 to TRBJ1-5, with TRBD1 matching 8 junction bases. The DNA sequence is given as TGCGCCAGCAGCCAGGACAGGGTTGAATACAATCAGCCCCAGCATTTT. It specifies CASSQDRVEYNQPQHF.